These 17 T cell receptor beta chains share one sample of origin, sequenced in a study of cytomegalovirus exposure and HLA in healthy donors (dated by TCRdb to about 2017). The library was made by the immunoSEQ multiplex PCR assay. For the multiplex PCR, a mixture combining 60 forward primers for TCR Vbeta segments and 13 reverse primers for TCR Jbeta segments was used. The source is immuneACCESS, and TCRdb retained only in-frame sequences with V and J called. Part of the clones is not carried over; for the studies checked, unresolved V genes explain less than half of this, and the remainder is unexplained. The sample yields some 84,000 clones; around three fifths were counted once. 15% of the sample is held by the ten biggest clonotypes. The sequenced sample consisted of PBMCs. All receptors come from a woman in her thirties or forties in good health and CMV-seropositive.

This CDR3 is CASSLRGQFGELFF. The CDR3 DNA reads as TGTGCCAGCAGTTTGAGGGGGCAATTCGGGGAGCTGTTTTTT. The J gene is TRBJ2-2, the V gene TRBV27; 7 nucleotides align to TRBD1. This CDR3 is built from 14 residues. The germline V gene encodes CDR1 MNHEY and CDR2 SMNVEV (reference sequence). J lost 7 bases, V lost 3 bases, and 5 bases had no gene match.

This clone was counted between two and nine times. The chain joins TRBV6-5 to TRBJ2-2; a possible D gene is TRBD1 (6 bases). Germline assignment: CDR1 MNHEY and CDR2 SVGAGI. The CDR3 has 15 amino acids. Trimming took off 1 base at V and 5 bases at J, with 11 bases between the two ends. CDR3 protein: CASSYYAGDTGELFF. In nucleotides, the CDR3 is TGTGCCAGCAGTTACTATGCAGGGGATACCGGGGAGCTGTTTTTT.

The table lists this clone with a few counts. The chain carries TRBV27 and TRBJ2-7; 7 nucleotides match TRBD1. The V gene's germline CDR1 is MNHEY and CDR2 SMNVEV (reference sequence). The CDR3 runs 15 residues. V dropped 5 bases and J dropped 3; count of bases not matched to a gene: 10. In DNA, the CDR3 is TGTGCCAGCAGTCCCTCCGGGACAGCGATCTACGAGCAGTACTTC. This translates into CASSPSGTAIYEQYF.

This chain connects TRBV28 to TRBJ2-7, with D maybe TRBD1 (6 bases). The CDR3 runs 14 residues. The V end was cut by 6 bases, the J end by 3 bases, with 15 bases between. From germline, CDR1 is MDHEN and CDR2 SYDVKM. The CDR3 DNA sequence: TGTGCCAGCAGCCTCCCGGGACAACTCTACGAGCAGTACTTC. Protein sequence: CASSLPGQLYEQYF.

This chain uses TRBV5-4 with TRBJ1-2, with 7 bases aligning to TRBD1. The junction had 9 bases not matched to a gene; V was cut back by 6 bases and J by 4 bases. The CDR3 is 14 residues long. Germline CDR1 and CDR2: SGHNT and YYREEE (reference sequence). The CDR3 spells CASIKTGNGYGYTF. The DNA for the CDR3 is TGTGCCAGCATCAAGACAGGGAACGGCTATGGCTACACCTTC.

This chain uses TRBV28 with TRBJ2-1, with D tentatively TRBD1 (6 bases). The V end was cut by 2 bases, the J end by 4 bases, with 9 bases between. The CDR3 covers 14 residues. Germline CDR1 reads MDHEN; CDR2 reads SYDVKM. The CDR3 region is CASSLGTLYNEQFF. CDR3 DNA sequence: TGTGCCAGCAGTTTAGGGACACTGTACAATGAGCAGTTCTTC.

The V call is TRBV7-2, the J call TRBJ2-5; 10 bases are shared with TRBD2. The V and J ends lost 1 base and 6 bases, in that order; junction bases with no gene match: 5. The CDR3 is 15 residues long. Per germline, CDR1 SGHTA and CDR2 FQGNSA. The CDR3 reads CASSLVAGGSKTQYF. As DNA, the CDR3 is TGTGCCAGCAGCTTAGTAGCGGGAGGTTCCAAGACCCAGTACTTC. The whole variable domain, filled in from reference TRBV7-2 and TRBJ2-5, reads GAGVSQSPSNKVTEKGKDVELRCDPISGHTALYWYRQSLGQGLEFLIYFQGNSAPDKSGLPSDRFSAERTGGSVSTLTIQRTQQEDSAVYLCASSLVAGGSKTQYFGPGTRLLVL.

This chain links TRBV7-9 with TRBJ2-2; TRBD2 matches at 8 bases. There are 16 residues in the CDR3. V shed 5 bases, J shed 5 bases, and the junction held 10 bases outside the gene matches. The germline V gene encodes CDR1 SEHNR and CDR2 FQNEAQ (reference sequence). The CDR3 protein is CASSHGREAETGELFF. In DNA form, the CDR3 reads TGTGCCAGCAGCCACGGGCGGGAGGCGGAGACCGGGGAGCTGTTTTTT.

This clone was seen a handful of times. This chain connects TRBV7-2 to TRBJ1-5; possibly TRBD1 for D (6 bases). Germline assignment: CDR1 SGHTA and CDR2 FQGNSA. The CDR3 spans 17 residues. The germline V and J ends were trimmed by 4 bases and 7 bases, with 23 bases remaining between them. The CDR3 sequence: CASSSLQGLVVGQPQHF. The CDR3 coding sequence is TGTGCCAGCAGCTCATTACAGGGATTGGTCGTCGGGCAGCCCCAGCATTTT.

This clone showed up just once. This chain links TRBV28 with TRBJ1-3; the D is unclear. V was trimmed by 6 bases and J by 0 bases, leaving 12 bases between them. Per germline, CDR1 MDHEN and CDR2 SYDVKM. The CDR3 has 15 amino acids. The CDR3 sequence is CASSPTWSSGNTIYF. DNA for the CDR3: TGTGCCAGCAGCCCTACATGGAGCTCTGGAAACACCATATATTTT.

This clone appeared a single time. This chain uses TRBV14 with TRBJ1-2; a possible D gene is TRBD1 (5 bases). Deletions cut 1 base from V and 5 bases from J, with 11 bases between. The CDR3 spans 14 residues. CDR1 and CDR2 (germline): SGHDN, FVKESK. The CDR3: CASSQGGDLYGYTF. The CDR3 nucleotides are TGTGCCAGCAGCCAAGGGGGCGATCTTTATGGCTACACCTTC.

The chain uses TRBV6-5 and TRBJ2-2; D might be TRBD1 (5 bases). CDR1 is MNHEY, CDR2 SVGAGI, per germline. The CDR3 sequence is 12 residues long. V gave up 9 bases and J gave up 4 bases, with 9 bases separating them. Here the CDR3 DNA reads TGTGCCAGTCGACAGTTCACCGGGGAGCTGTTTTTT. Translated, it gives CASRQFTGELFF.

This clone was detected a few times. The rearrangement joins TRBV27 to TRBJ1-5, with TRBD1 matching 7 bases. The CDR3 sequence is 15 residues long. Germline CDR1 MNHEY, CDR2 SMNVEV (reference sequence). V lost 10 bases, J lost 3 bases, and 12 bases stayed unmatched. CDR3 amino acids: CATKATTGDNQPQHF. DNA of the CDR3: TGTGCCACTAAAGCAACCACAGGGGACAATCAGCCCCAGCATTTT.

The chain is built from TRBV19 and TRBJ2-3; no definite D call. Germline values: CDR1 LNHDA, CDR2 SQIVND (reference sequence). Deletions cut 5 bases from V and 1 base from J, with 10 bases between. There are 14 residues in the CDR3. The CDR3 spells CASSSRSRTDTQYF. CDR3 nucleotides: TGTGCCAGTAGTTCTCGGAGCCGCACAGATACGCAGTATTTT.

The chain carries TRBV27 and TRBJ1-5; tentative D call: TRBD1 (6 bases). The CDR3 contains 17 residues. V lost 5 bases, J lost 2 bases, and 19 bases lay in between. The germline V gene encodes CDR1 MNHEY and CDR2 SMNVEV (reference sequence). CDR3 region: CASSPTWRGLGNQPQHF. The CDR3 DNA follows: TGTGCCAGCAGTCCCACCTGGCGGGGGCTGGGCAATCAGCCCCAGCATTTT.

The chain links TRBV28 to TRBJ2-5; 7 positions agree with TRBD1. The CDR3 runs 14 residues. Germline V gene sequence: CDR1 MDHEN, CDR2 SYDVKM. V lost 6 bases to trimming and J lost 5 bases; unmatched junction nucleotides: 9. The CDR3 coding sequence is TGTGCCAGCAGCCTGACAGGGCAGAGGGAGACCCAGTACTTC. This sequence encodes CASSLTGQRETQYF. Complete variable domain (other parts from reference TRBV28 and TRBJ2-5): DVKVTQSSRYLVKRTGEKVFLECVQDMDHENMFWYRQDPGLGLRLIYFSYDVKMKEKGDIPEGYSVSREKKERFSLILESASTNQTSMYLCASSLTGQRETQYFGPGTRLLVL.

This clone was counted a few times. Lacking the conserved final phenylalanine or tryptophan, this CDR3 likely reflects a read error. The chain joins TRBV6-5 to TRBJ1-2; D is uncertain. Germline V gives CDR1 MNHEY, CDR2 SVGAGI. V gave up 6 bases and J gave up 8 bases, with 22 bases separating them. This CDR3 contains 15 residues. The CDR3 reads CASSWTRESRSGYTL. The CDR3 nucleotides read TGTGCCAGCAGCTGGACGAGGGAGTCAAGGTCGGGCTACACCCTC.